The source of this T cell receptor beta chain is a study of a mutant IDH1 vaccine in newly diagnosed glioma. Specified time point: week 35, safety follow-up. With topical imiquimod, each dose of the vaccine consisted of 300 ug of mutant IDH1 20-mer peptide. The CDR3 totals 13 residues. Germline CDR1 is GTSNPN and CDR2 is SVGIG (reference sequence). Trimming shortened V by 1 base and J by 4 bases, and 8 bases separated the two germline ends. Sequencing was performed with immunoSEQ multiplex PCR; in TCRdb, only in-frame clones are kept and a portion is missing. The data hold tens of thousands of clones, with about 80% observed a single time. As to this clone: The antigen remains unidentified.

Sequencing used PBMCs, obtained from a glioma patient whose treatment included an IDH1 peptide vaccine. V gene TRBV30 combines with J gene TRBJ1-5; D remains unclear. The sequence came from a man in his forties with glioma. Some clones in this sample may be carry-over from other donors' samples. The CDR3 DNA follows: TGTGCCTGGAGTGAACAGTGGAATCAGCCCCAGCATTTT. Translated: CAWSEQWNQPQHF.